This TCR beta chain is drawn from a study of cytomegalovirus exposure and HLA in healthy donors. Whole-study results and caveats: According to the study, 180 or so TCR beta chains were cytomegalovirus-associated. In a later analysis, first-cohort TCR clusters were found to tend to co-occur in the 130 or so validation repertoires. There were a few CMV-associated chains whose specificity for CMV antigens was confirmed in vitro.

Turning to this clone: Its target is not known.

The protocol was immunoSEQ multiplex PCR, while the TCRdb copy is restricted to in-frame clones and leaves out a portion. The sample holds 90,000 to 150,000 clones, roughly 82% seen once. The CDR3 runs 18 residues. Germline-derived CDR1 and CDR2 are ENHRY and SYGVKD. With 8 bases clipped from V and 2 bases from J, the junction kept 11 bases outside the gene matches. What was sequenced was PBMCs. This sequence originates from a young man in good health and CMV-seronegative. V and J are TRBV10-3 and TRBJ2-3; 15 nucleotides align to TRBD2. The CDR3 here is CAISPGTSGGMYTDTQYF. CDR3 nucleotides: TGTGCCATCTCGCCTGGGACTAGCGGGGGGATGTACACAGATACGCAGTATTTT.